This TCR beta chain was captured in a study of early T cells in non-severe SARS-CoV-2 infection. About the study: Sequencing was performed on bulk RNA from unsorted whole blood, leaving chains unpaired.

There are 15 residues in the CDR3. The germline V gene has CDR1 SEHNR and CDR2 FQNEAQ (reference sequence). V dropped 5 bases and J dropped 5 bases, with 16 bases sitting between them. Points from the study as a whole: Matching with VDJdb favored anti-spike CD8 responses (missing private and CD4 specificities).

As regards this clonotype: Its matching antigen is unknown.

Molecules of cDNA were individually given unique molecular identifiers that were attached to them. TCRdb re-derived calls from the 5' RACE reads in MiXCR, one entry per CDR3 protein. The sample records some 120,000 distinct CDR3 sequences, just under 15% being singletons. Sequencing used whole blood. The sequence derives from an adult who was a healthcare worker with PCR-confirmed SARS-CoV-2 infection or an uninfected control (not recorded which). J is TRBJ1-5 and V is TRBV7-9; weak D call: TRBD1 (5 bases). Here the CDR3 DNA reads TGTGCCAGCAGCCTTGCCGCGGGAGGGGATCAGCCCCAGCATTTT. It specifies CASSLAAGGDQPQHF.